This T cell receptor (beta chain) was captured in a study of cytomegalovirus exposure and HLA in healthy donors. This CDR3 has 14 residues. V was cut by 4 bases and J by 6 bases, with 15 bases left in between. Germline values: CDR1 SQVTM, CDR2 ANQGSEA. The PCR ran on 60 Vbeta and 13 Jbeta primers. The method was immunoSEQ multiplex PCR; TCRdb's version includes in-frame clones alone and lacks a portion of them. The sample has over 150,000 clones; 65% to 80% are singletons. V and J are TRBV29-1 and TRBJ2-2; D is possibly TRBD2 (6 bases). The receptor was derived from a man aged 40-49 years in good health and CMV-seronegative. The sample taken for sequencing was PBMCs. CDR3 residues: CSVVFGGTAGELFF. DNA for the CDR3: TGCAGCGTTGTTTTTGGGGGGACGGCCGGGGAGCTGTTTTTT.